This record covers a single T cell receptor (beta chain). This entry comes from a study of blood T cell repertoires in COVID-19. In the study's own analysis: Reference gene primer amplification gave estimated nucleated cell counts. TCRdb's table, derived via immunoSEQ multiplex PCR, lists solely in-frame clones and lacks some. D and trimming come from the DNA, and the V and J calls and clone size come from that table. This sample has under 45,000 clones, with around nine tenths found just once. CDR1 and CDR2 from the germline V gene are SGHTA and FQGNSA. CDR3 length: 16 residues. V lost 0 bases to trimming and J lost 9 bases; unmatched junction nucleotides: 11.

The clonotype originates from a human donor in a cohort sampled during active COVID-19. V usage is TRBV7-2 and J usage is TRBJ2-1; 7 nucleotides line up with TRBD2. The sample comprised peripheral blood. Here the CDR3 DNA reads TGTGCCAGCAGCTTAGCGCCGCGGGGGACCCTGGGTGAGCAGTTCTTC. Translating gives CASSLAPRGTLGEQFF.